The clone carrying this T cell receptor beta chain showed up just a few times. Its antigen is currently unknown. Synthetic TCR analog templates were spiked into each PCR. Clones were read by immunoSEQ multiplex PCR, and TCRdb kept only the in-frame ones, dropping some. The sample has 85,000 to 90,000 clones, approximately 90% seen once. This specimen belongs to a study of PD-L1 blockade in urothelial cancer. On the study more broadly: Beginning around 2014, patients received atezolizumab, given as 1,200 mg intravenously every 3 weeks. A median of 141,255 T cells was found in the blood samples.

Study-level findings and limits: Patients who had durable benefit saw their tumor-associated blood clones expand more at 3 weeks.

The sample in question was PBMCs, obtained around atezolizumab (anti-PD-L1) treatment. This sequence was found in a man aged 55-75 years with urothelial cancer.

The CDR3 coding sequence is TGTGCCAGCAGGTCGGGAACTATGAACACTGAAGCTTTCTTT. This sequence encodes CASRSGTMNTEAFF. The chain combines TRBV9 with TRBJ1-1, with unresolved D. The germline CDR1 and CDR2 sequences are SGDLS and YYNGEE. V was clipped by 5 bases and J by 0 bases, with 11 bases between them. The CDR3 sequence is 14 residues long.